The sequence of this TCR beta chain was determined in a study of cytomegalovirus exposure and HLA in healthy donors. Primers included in the PCR were 60 Vbeta and 13 Jbeta primers. Here immunoSEQ multiplex PCR was the method, and the copy in TCRdb shows in-frame clones only, minus some. The sample carries under 200,000 clones, roughly 90% recorded once. Study-level findings and limits: As confirmed in vitro, a few CMV-associated chains were specific for CMV antigens.

On this clone itself: Its antigen is as yet unknown.

Germline V gene data show CDR1 as MNHEY and CDR2 as SVGAGI. The CDR3 is made up of 15 amino acids. V gave up 10 bases and J gave up 6 bases, with 24 bases separating them. The V gene is TRBV6-5, the J gene TRBJ1-1; possible D gene TRBD1, 6 bases. Input material: PBMCs. The clonotype comes from a boy aged 2 to 9 in good health and CMV-seronegative. The CDR3 nucleotides read TGTGCCACCAGAAGGCTCGGGGGGCAAGTCGCTGAAGCTTTCTTT. Residues: CATRRLGGQVAEAFF.